The 18 T cell receptor beta chains reported below all come from one sample, sequenced in a study of blood T cell repertoires in COVID-19. Sequenced by immunoSEQ multiplex PCR; TCRdb stores in-frame clones only, minus some. Here the sample spans 330,000 or so clones, 92% being singletons. Source material: PBMCs or T cells enriched from blood (not recorded which). These receptors all stem from a woman between 25 and 40 years old who had recovered from COVID-19.

This clone was seen just once. The chain employs TRBV7-8 and TRBJ1-1; TRBD1 might be the D (6 bases). Between the trimmed V and J ends, which lost 5 bases and 4 bases, there was a span of 8 bases. Looked up from germline, CDR1 is SGHVS and CDR2 is FQNEAQ. The CDR3 covers 12 residues. The CDR3 loop reads CASSPGVTEAFF. CDR3 bases: TGTGCCAGCAGCCCAGGGGTCACTGAAGCTTTCTTT. Based on the CDR3 plus reference TRBV7-8 and TRBJ1-1, the full variable domain is GAGVSQSPRYKVAKRGQDVALRCDPISGHVSLFWYQQALGQGPEFLTYFQNEAQLDKSGLPSDRFFAERPEGSVSTLKIQRTQQEDSAVYLCASSPGVTEAFFGQGTRLTVV.

The chain links TRBV4-3 to TRBJ1-2, with D unclear. The CDR3 length is 14 residues. Germline V lookup: CDR1 LGHNA, CDR2 YSLEER. V was trimmed by 0 bases and J by 8 bases, leaving 13 bases between them. For the CDR3, the DNA is TGCGCCAGCAGCCAAGATAGAGTCGCGGGAGGCTACACCTTC. Translating it yields CASSQDRVAGGYTF.

The chain links TRBV7-2 to TRBJ2-7; the D gene is possibly TRBD2 (6 bases). The CDR3 runs 16 residues. The germline V gene has CDR1 SGHTA and CDR2 FQGNSA. V gave up 0 bases and J gave up 6 bases, with 18 bases separating them. CDR3 region: CASSLAVGLAIREQYF. The CDR3, as DNA: TGTGCCAGCAGCTTAGCGGTCGGGCTAGCGATACGCGAGCAGTACTTC.

The rearrangement uses TRBV4-3 and TRBJ1-6; unclear D gene. CDR3 length: 13 residues. Germline V gives CDR1 LGHNA, CDR2 YSLEER. Trimming left V 0 bases short and J 11 bases short, with 8 bases between. CDR3: CASSQEQPAPLHF. In DNA form, the CDR3 reads TGCGCCAGCAGCCAAGAACAGCCAGCACCCCTCCACTTT.

This rearrangement joins TRBV28 to TRBJ2-7; D is ambiguous. This CDR3 is built from 11 residues. V was clipped by 9 bases and J by 5 bases, with 11 bases between them. Germline CDR1 MDHEN, CDR2 SYDVKM. CDR3 in DNA: TGTGCCAGTTCCCGAGGTGACGAGCAGTACTTC. Protein: CASSRGDEQYF.

This sequence joins TRBV12-3 or TRBV12-4 and TRBJ2-6; D gene ambiguous. V lost 8 bases and J lost 0, with 5 bases in between. The CDR3 consists of 13 residues. CDR3 region: CASGHSGANVLTF. The CDR3 region has the DNA TGTGCCAGCGGGCACTCTGGGGCCAACGTCCTGACTTTC.

A note on this clone: Mismatch with germline at one junction end may stem from a read error. This chain connects TRBV19 to TRBJ2-3; 10 bases match TRBD2. This CDR3 has 16 amino acids. CDR1 LNHDA and CDR2 SQIVND come from the germline V gene (reference sequence). The CDR3 loop is CASSIAGKGSGRASDF. The CDR3 DNA is TGTGCCAGTAGTATAGCCGGGAAGGGGAGCGGGAGGGCCTCGGATTTT.

The chain couples TRBV28 to TRBJ1-2; no reliable D call. Germline V lookup: CDR1 MDHEN, CDR2 SYDVKM. Trimming stripped 5 bases from V and 7 bases from J, with 14 bases between. This CDR3 region has 13 residues. The CDR3 region is CASSLIGKVGYTF. The DNA for the CDR3 is TGTGCCAGCAGTCTTATCGGGAAGGTTGGCTACACCTTC.

The rearrangement uses TRBV7-3 and TRBJ2-5; D is unclear. Germline V gene lookup returns CDR1 SGHTA and CDR2 FQGTGA. This CDR3 comprises 15 residues. V was shortened by 1 base and J by 2 bases, with 11 bases between the two germline ends. The CDR3 sequence is CASSLSLGKQETQYF. CDR3 nucleotide sequence: TGTGCCAGCAGCTTAAGTCTTGGCAAACAAGAGACCCAGTACTTC.

This chain connects TRBV4-1 to TRBJ1-5; D not resolved. With 1 base removed from V and 2 bases from J, the gap between germline ends came to 15 bases. Germline lookup yields CDR1 MGHRA and CDR2 YSYEKL. There are 17 residues in the CDR3. The CDR3 region has the DNA TGCGCCAGCAGCCAAGGAATAGCAGCCGGGGGCAATCAGCCCCAGCATTTT. Amino acids: CASSQGIAAGGNQPQHF.

The rearrangement links TRBV5-4 to TRBJ2-3, with D possibly TRBD1 on 6 matching bases. Looked up from germline, CDR1 is SGHNT and CDR2 is YYREEE (reference sequence). The CDR3 extends over 14 amino acids. Between the trimmed V and J ends, which lost 5 bases and 2 bases, there was a span of 12 bases. The CDR3 coding sequence is TGTGCCAGCAGAAGAGGACAGCCCACAGATACGCAGTATTTT. Amino acid sequence: CASRRGQPTDTQYF.

The rearrangement uses TRBV11-2 and TRBJ2-2; tentatively, D is TRBD1 (6 bases). Trimming took off 4 bases at V and 5 bases at J, with 11 bases between the two ends. The germline CDR1 and CDR2 sequences are SGHAT and FQNNGV. CDR3 length equals 14 residues. CDR3 coding DNA: TGTGCCAGCAGCTCAGGGGTCGATACCGGGGAGCTGTTTTTT. Encoded protein: CASSSGVDTGELFF. The whole variable domain, filled in from reference TRBV11-2 and TRBJ2-2, reads EAGVAQSPRYKIIEKRQSVAFWCNPISGHATLYWYQQILGQGPKLLIQFQNNGVVDDSQLPKDRFSAERLKGVDSTLKIQPAKLEDSAVYLCASSSGVDTGELFFGEGSRLTVL.

In this sample, this clone turned up a few times. The V and J genes are TRBV19 and TRBJ2-2; D perhaps matches TRBD2 (5 bases). The CDR3 contains 13 residues. Trimming stripped 6 bases from V and 3 bases from J, with 8 bases between. Looked up from germline, CDR1 is LNHDA and CDR2 is SQIVND (reference sequence). CDR3 sequence reads: CASSGVYTGELFF. The CDR3 region has the DNA TGTGCCAGTAGCGGGGTCTACACCGGGGAGCTGTTTTTT.

This sequence joins TRBV27 and TRBJ2-4; TRBD2 agrees at 7 bases. J was trimmed by 8 bases and V by 3 bases; bases with no gene match: 10. The length of the CDR3 is 15 residues. Germline CDR1 MNHEY, CDR2 SMNVEV (reference sequence). The CDR3 is CASSFRRGGGDIQYF. DNA for the CDR3: TGTGCCAGCAGTTTTCGTCGCGGGGGAGGCGACATTCAGTACTTC.

This clone was seen once. The V call is TRBV7-8, the J call TRBJ1-1, with D possibly matching TRBD1 (6 bases). The V and J ends lost 5 bases and 2 bases respectively, with 9 bases between them. The CDR3 is 13 amino acids. Germline V gene lookup returns CDR1 SGHVS and CDR2 FQNEAQ. The DNA for the CDR3 is TGTGCCAGCAGCCAGGACAGTAACACTGAAGCTTTCTTT. This sequence encodes CASSQDSNTEAFF.

This clone has just a few counts. V gene TRBV6-5 combines with J gene TRBJ2-1, with 7 bases that match TRBD2. Trimming took 6 bases from V and 10 from J; bases not matched to a gene: 6. Germline V CDR1 and CDR2: MNHEY, SVGAGI. The CDR3 runs 12 residues. The CDR3 DNA is TGTGCCAGCAGGCGGGACTATCGGGAGCAGTTCTTC. It specifies CASRRDYREQFF.

The chain joins TRBV5-4 to TRBJ1-1; TRBD1 aligns across 9 bases. This CDR3 is built from 13 residues. J lost 5 bases, V lost 5 bases, and 4 bases had no gene match. Germline V gene lookup returns CDR1 SGHNT and CDR2 YYREEE (reference sequence). Written as DNA, the CDR3 is TGTGCCAGCAGTTTACAGGGGGCAACTGAAGCTTTCTTT. The encoded protein is CASSLQGATEAFF.

The chain employs TRBV5-6 and TRBJ1-2; no definite D call. CDR3 length: 16 amino acids. From germline, CDR1 is SGHDT and CDR2 YYEEEE. V gave up 4 bases and J gave up 4 bases, with 20 bases separating them. For the CDR3, the DNA is TGTGCCAGCAGCCCCCCACTAGGCACTAGGCTCTATGGCTACACCTTC. Protein sequence: CASSPPLGTRLYGYTF.